Listed below are T cell receptor beta chains from one sample, sequenced in a study of cytomegalovirus exposure and HLA in healthy donors. Sequenced by immunoSEQ multiplex PCR; TCRdb stores in-frame clones only, minus some. This sample carries approximately 170,000 clones, 80% of them seen once, and the ten largest clones take 2% to 2.5%. Sequencing was done on a sample of PBMCs. Receptors were obtained from a male donor in good health and CMV-seronegative. CDR3s include the opening cysteine and the closing phenylalanine or tryptophan.

v_call cdr3_aa
TRBV5-1 CASSLVPGQEAGYTF
TRBV6-6 CASSYTSGVEQPQHF
TRBV28 CASRDRVEGQPQHF
TRBV27 CASTRAGGTYEQYF
TRBV27 CASSFVGRGSYEQYF
TRBV7-2 CASSNYQETQYF
TRBV5-5 CASSSDMRNYGYTF
TRBV25-1 CASSPSRQYYGYTF
TRBV27 CASRTGNQPQHF
TRBV29-1 CSVESFFF
TRBV5-4 CASSSPLSGSGELFF
TRBV9 CASSVEWAGDEQFF